Listed below are T cell receptor beta chains from one sample, sequenced in a study of cytomegalovirus exposure and HLA in healthy donors. Some clones are missing from TCRdb's copy, which holds only in-frame ones; the method was immunoSEQ multiplex PCR. The table shows over 120,000 clones, with roughly 87% occurring only once. Sequenced input: PBMCs. These receptor sequences come from a man younger than 30 in good health and CMV-seropositive. Each CDR3 is given with its conserved first and last residue. The D gene is left open where the match is weak. Some rows have no size entry. The others give once, few or many, or a class for an expanded clone.

>-|TRBV5-4|-|13|TRBJ2-5
CASSYDTKETQYF
TGTGCCAGCAGCTACGACACCAAAGAGACCCAGTACTTC
>TRBD1|TRBV11-2|once|12|TRBJ2-5
CASSSTGGAIDF
TGTGCCAGCAGCTCTACAGGGGGCGCGATAGACTTC
>-|TRBV5-1|-|15|TRBJ1-1
CASSLGQPGNTEAFF
TGCGCCAGCAGCTTGGGGCAGCCGGGGAACACTGAAGCTTTCTTT
>-|TRBV7-9|-|12|TRBJ1-1
CASSLGRTEAFF
TGTGCCAGCAGCTTAGGGAGGACTGAAGCTTTCTTT
>-|TRBV5-1|-|14|TRBJ1-1
CASSLAGGYTEAFF
TGCGCCAGCAGCTTGGCCGGAGGGTACACTGAAGCTTTCTTT
>-|TRBV27|-|13|TRBJ1-5
CASSLSGNQPQHF
TGTGCCAGCAGTTTAAGCGGCAATCAGCCCCAGCATTTT
>-|TRBV29-1|-|12|TRBJ1-1
CSAGRMNTEAFF
TGCAGCGCTGGCAGAATGAACACTGAAGCTTTCTTT
>TRBD1|TRBV28|-|15|TRBJ2-2
CASRSDRVGTGELFF
TGTGCCAGCAGATCCGACAGGGTGGGGACCGGGGAGCTGTTTTTT
>TRBD1|TRBV10-3|-|13|TRBJ1-4
CATPGQGFEKLFF
TGTGCCACCCCGGGACAGGGTTTTGAAAAACTGTTTTTT
>-|TRBV7-7|-|14|TRBJ2-5
CASSLSSGQEAQYF
TGTGCTAGCAGCTTAAGTAGCGGTCAAGAGGCCCAGTACTTC
>-|TRBV6-5|-|13|TRBJ1-3
CASKAYSGNTIYF
TGTGCCAGCAAAGCTTACTCTGGAAACACCATATATTTT
>-|TRBV5-5|-|12|TRBJ2-7
CASSLAQGEQYF
TGTGCCAGCAGCTTGGCACAGGGTGAGCAGTACTTC
>TRBD2|TRBV27|-|16|TRBJ2-2
CASSLGTSGNTGELFF
TGTGCCAGCAGTTTAGGGACTAGCGGGAACACCGGGGAGCTGTTTTTT
>-|TRBV1|-|12|TRBJ1-1
CTSSQVTGKAFF
TGCACCAGCAGCCAAGTTACGGGGAAAGCTTTCTTT
>-|TRBV2|-|15|TRBJ1-2
CASSTSGGRSEGYTF
TGTGCCAGCAGTACATCCGGGGGGCGATCGGAAGGCTACACCTTC
>TRBD1|TRBV5-1|-|14|TRBJ1-2
CASSQQGASNGYTF
TGCGCCAGCAGCCAACAGGGGGCTTCGAATGGCTACACCTTC
>TRBD2|TRBV7-3|once|16|TRBJ2-1
CASSLTLGGGYNEQFF
TGTGCCAGCAGCTTAACGCTGGGCGGGGGCTACAATGAGCAGTTCTTC
>-|TRBV6-5|once|13|TRBJ2-3
CASSSGDSDTQYF
TGTGCCAGCAGTTCGGGAGATTCAGATACGCAGTATTTT
>-|TRBV30|-|11|TRBJ1-2
CAWSVLRGYTF
TGTGCCTGGAGTGTATTACGGGGCTACACCTTC
>-|TRBV19|-|15|TRBJ2-3
CASSEDNHLDDTQYF
TGTGCCAGTAGTGAGGACAACCACCTTGACGATACGCAGTATTTT
>-|TRBV29-1|-|13|TRBJ2-7
CSVVYDSSYEQYF
TGCAGCGTTGTCTATGACAGTTCCTACGAGCAGTACTTC
>-|TRBV5-4|-|14|TRBJ2-7
CASSLQGQPYEQYF
TGTGCCAGCAGCTTGCAGGGACAACCCTACGAGCAGTACTTC
>-|TRBV14|-|16|TRBJ1-6
CASSQVGASYNSPLHF
TGTGCCAGCAGCCAAGTGGGGGCCTCCTATAATTCACCCCTCCACTTT
>-|TRBV11-2|-|13|TRBJ2-7
CASSSGIIYEQYF
TGTGCCAGCAGCTCCGGTATTATCTACGAGCAGTACTTC
>TRBD2|TRBV28|-|17|TRBJ2-2
CASSSVSAGDHTGELFF
TGTGCCAGCAGTTCCGTCTCAGCGGGAGATCACACCGGGGAGCTGTTTTTT
>TRBD2|TRBV15|-|16|TRBJ2-2
CATSPGLAGLTGELFF
TGTGCCACCAGCCCCGGACTAGCGGGACTCACCGGGGAGCTGTTTTTT
>-|TRBV10-2|-|13|TRBJ1-1
CASTGQPNTEAFF
TGCGCCAGCACCGGACAGCCGAACACTGAAGCTTTCTTT
>-|TRBV5-5|once|12|TRBJ1-1
CASSFQATEAFF
TGTGCCAGCAGCTTTCAGGCTACTGAAGCTTTCTTT
>-|TRBV29-1|-|12|TRBJ1-1
CSVDFWSTEAFF
TGCAGCGTTGACTTTTGGAGCACTGAAGCTTTCTTT
>-|TRBV28|-|14|TRBJ2-7
CASIIGQLSYEQYF
TGTGCCAGCATCATCGGACAGCTCTCCTACGAGCAGTACTTC
>-|TRBV5-1|once|15|TRBJ1-4
CASRDGGETNEKLFF
TGCGCCAGCCGGGATGGGGGCGAAACTAATGAAAAACTGTTTTTT
>-|TRBV5-4|-|14|TRBJ2-7
CASSLENRGGEQYF
TGTGCCAGCAGCTTGGAAAACAGAGGAGGCGAGCAGTACTTC
>TRBD1|TRBV19|-|15|TRBJ2-2
CASSKVTGRTGELFF
TGTGCCAGTAGTAAGGTGACAGGGCGAACCGGGGAGCTGTTTTTT
>-|TRBV27|-|14|TRBJ2-7
CASSLYPGPYEQYF
TGTGCCAGCAGTTTATACCCAGGGCCCTACGAGCAGTACTTC
>TRBD1|TRBV5-1|-|16|TRBJ1-1
CASSRSGGAKNTEAFF
TGCGCCAGCAGTCGCTCAGGGGGCGCGAAGAACACTGAAGCTTTCTTT
>-|TRBV11-1|-|14|TRBJ2-7
CASSLGQRAYEQYF
TGTGCCAGCAGCTTAGGACAGCGGGCCTACGAGCAGTACTTC
>TRBD1|TRBV7-9|-|18|TRBJ1-3
CASSRRQGARKNRNTIYF
TGTGCCAGCAGTCGAAGACAGGGGGCGCGTAAAAATAGAAACACCATATATTTT
>TRBD1|TRBV9|-|14|TRBJ2-7
CASSPGTVPYEQYF
TGTGCCAGCAGCCCCGGGACAGTGCCCTACGAGCAGTACTTC
>TRBD2|TRBV2|-|16|TRBJ2-1
CASSPGLAAANNEQFF
TGTGCCAGCAGCCCGGGACTAGCGGCAGCCAACAATGAGCAGTTCTTC
>-|TRBV7-9|-|16|TRBJ1-5
CASTLNRVSNNQPQHF
TGTGCCAGCACCCTGAACAGGGTTTCTAACAATCAGCCCCAGCATTTT
>-|TRBV6-5|-|15|TRBJ2-7
CASSSTGTASYEQYF
TGTGCCAGCAGTTCAACCGGGACTGCAAGCTACGAGCAGTACTTC
>-|TRBV2|-|14|TRBJ2-5
CASSFRQAQETQYF
TGTGCCAGCAGTTTCAGACAGGCTCAAGAGACCCAGTACTTC
>TRBD2|TRBV19|-|16|TRBJ2-3
CASRDHSGRASDTQYF
TGTGCCAGTAGGGACCATAGCGGGAGGGCCTCGGATACGCAGTATTTT
>-|TRBV6-1|-|15|TRBJ1-4
CASSEVGGLNEKLFF
TGTGCCAGCAGTGAAGTCGGCGGCCTCAATGAAAAACTGTTTTTT
>-|TRBV7-9|-|14|TRBJ2-5
CASSLTGYGETQYF
TGTGCCAGCAGCTTAACAGGGTATGGAGAGACCCAGTACTTC
>TRBD1|TRBV29-1|few|13|TRBJ1-1
CSTLPGQGTEAFF
TGCAGCACTTTACCGGGACAGGGCACTGAAGCTTTCTTT
>TRBD2|TRBV4-1|-|17|TRBJ2-5
CASSRLSGGGFQETQYF
TGCGCCAGCAGCCGACTTAGCGGGGGGGGATTCCAAGAGACCCAGTACTTC
>TRBD1|TRBV6-5|-|14|TRBJ2-7
CASSYRQGGTEQYF
TGTGCCAGCAGTTACAGACAGGGGGGTACCGAGCAGTACTTC
>TRBD1|TRBV28|-|15|TRBJ1-2
CASRKDRAVNYGYTF
TGTGCCAGCAGGAAGGACAGGGCTGTAAACTATGGCTACACCTTC
>TRBD2|TRBV6-5|-|15|TRBJ2-7
CASSSTSGGSYEQYF
TGTGCCAGCAGCTCAACTAGCGGGGGGTCCTACGAGCAGTACTTC